The 30 T cell receptor beta chains in this list originate from one sample, sequenced in a study of Ad26.COV2.S vaccination and SARS-CoV-2 variants. Indicated treatment: over 15 received Ad26.COV2.S at low or high dose, single or two shots; about 5 received placebo; per-sample allocation not given. All samples were drawn on day 63, counting from the first vaccine or placebo injection. This table comes from immunoSEQ multiplex PCR, and its TCRdb copy is limited to in-frame clones, with some not included. This sample has about 350,000 clones, with around 90% found just once. Here the sequenced sample was peripheral blood, taken in a trial of Ad26.COV2.S vaccine versus placebo. These receptors were taken from a person between 18 and 59 years old who received the Ad26.COV2.S COVID-19 vaccine or a placebo.

This clone was recorded only once. V is TRBV6-2 or TRBV6-3 and J is TRBJ1-2; 8 positions match TRBD1. Germline lookup yields CDR1 MNHEY and CDR2 SVGEGT. The CDR3 has 13 amino acids. With V trimmed by 4 bases and J by 3 bases, 1 base remained unmatched. For the CDR3, the DNA is TGTGCCAGCAGTTCGGACAGGGACTATGGCTACACCTTC. Its translation is CASSSDRDYGYTF.

The V gene is TRBV27, the J gene TRBJ2-3; TRBD1 matches at 7 bases. The CDR3 has 16 residues. J was trimmed by 3 bases and V by 4 bases; bases with no gene match: 10. From germline, CDR1 is MNHEY and CDR2 SMNVEV (reference sequence). The CDR3 loop reads CASSSQDRALTDTQYF. The CDR3, as DNA: TGTGCCAGCAGTTCCCAAGACAGGGCCCTGACAGATACGCAGTATTTT.

The chain employs TRBV9 and TRBJ1-2, with D possibly being TRBD1 (6 bases). Germline CDR1 reads SGDLS; CDR2 reads YYNGEE. The CDR3 loop spans 15 amino acids. The V and J ends lost 4 bases and 4 bases respectively, with 17 bases between them. Here the CDR3 DNA reads TGTGCCAGCAGCCCGCCTCCGGGGGGCTTCTATGGCTACACCTTC. This translates into CASSPPPGGFYGYTF.

The rearrangement uses TRBV27 and TRBJ1-1; no clear D gene. Trimming removed 0 bases at V and 11 bases at J, with 13 bases between. Germline lookup yields CDR1 MNHEY and CDR2 SMNVEV (reference sequence). The CDR3 spans 13 residues. The CDR3 DNA reads as TGTGCCAGCAGTTTATCGGCGGGATTTGACGCTTTCTTT. Translation gives CASSLSAGFDAFF.

The table lists this clone with a count of one. This rearrangement joins TRBV25-1 to TRBJ2-1; no clear D. The CDR3 loop spans 15 amino acids. CDR1 and CDR2 (germline): MGHDK, SYGVNS. V was pared by 5 bases and J by 0 bases, with 11 bases between. This CDR3 is CASSQQLSSYNEQFF. CDR3 in DNA: TGTGCCAGCAGTCAACAGCTGAGCTCCTACAATGAGCAGTTCTTC.

This chain joins TRBV6-2 or TRBV6-3 and TRBJ2-7, with unresolved D. Between the trimmed V and J ends, which lost 4 bases and 3 bases, there was a span of 13 bases. The CDR3 is 14 residues long. From germline, CDR1 is MNHEY and CDR2 SVGEGT. The CDR3 DNA follows: TGTGCCAGCAGTTTCCGACCGCCCCTCTACGAGCAGTACTTC. Translating gives CASSFRPPLYEQYF.

This clone appeared a single time. This chain uses TRBV6-1 with TRBJ2-7, with TRBD1 matching 9 bases. The CDR3 runs 16 residues. V was clipped by 2 bases and J by 4 bases; unmatched bases: 9. Germline assignment: CDR1 MNHNS and CDR2 SASEGT. In nucleotides, the CDR3 is TGTGCCAGCAGTGAAACTGTGGGACAGGGTCATTACGAGCAGTACTTC. Protein sequence: CASSETVGQGHYEQYF.

This clone appeared a few times. CDR3 bases: TGTGCCTGGAGCCAACAGGGCAAAGAGGGCTACACCTTC. Encoded protein: CAWSQQGKEGYTF. The V gene is TRBV30, the J gene TRBJ1-2; possibly TRBD1 for D (6 bases). Germline-derived CDR1 and CDR2 are GTSNPN and SVGIG (reference sequence). The CDR3 extends over 13 amino acids. Trimming pared 3 bases from V and 8 bases from J, leaving 16 bases between.

The rearrangement links TRBV24-1 to TRBJ2-1, with D possibly called TRBD1 or TRBD2 (7 bases each). The CDR3 is 14 amino acids. Between the trimmed V and J ends, which lost 3 bases and 8 bases, there was a span of 13 bases. Germline V gene lookup returns CDR1 KGHDR and CDR2 SFDVKD. The CDR3 region is CATSDPPGGDEQFF. The DNA for the CDR3 is TGTGCCACCAGTGATCCACCAGGGGGGGATGAGCAGTTCTTC.

The chain combines TRBV11-1 with TRBJ2-6; TRBD1 matches 9 bases. Germline CDR1 SGHAT, CDR2 FQDESV (reference sequence). CDR3 length: 16 amino acids. Trimming cost V 4 bases and J 2 bases; bases outside gene matches: 3. The CDR3 loop is CASSSTGGAGANVLTF. The CDR3 nucleotides are TGTGCCAGCAGCTCCACAGGGGGCGCTGGGGCCAACGTCCTGACTTTC.

The chain uses TRBV3-1 (or the pseudogene TRBV3-2) and TRBJ1-2; D not resolved. The germline CDR1 and CDR2 sequences are LGHDT and YNNKEL (reference sequence). This CDR3 has 14 residues. V was pared by 0 bases and J by 7 bases, with 12 bases between. The DNA of the CDR3 is TGTGCCAGCAGCCAAGATAACCCTGAAGTTGGCTACACCTTC. Its protein is CASSQDNPEVGYTF.

The chain joins TRBV27 to TRBJ1-6, with a weak D call TRBD1 (5 bases). CDR1 and CDR2 (germline): MNHEY, SMNVEV (reference sequence). This CDR3 is built from 14 residues. The V end lost 3 bases, the J end lost 7 bases, and 10 bases lay between the germline ends. This CDR3 reads CASSFGTSNSPLHF. CDR3 DNA: TGTGCCAGCAGTTTCGGGACCTCGAATTCACCCCTCCACTTT.

The V call is TRBV2, the J call TRBJ2-3, with TRBD1 as a possible D gene (5 bases). Germline V gene sequence: CDR1 SNHLY, CDR2 FYNNEI. V was trimmed by 6 bases and J by 1 base, leaving 14 bases between them. The CDR3 runs 15 residues. The CDR3 DNA is TGTGCCAGCAGATCAGGGTTATCTGGCACAGATACGCAGTATTTT. Protein sequence: CASRSGLSGTDTQYF. Looking up the rest from reference TRBV2 and TRBJ2-3 gives the full variable domain: EPEVTQTPSHQVTQMGQEVILRCVPISNHLYFYWYRQILGQKVEFLVSFYNNEISEKSEIFDDQFSVERPDGSNFTLKIRSTKLEDSAMYFCASRSGLSGTDTQYFGPGTRLTVL.

The chain combines TRBV7-9 with TRBJ2-7; TRBD1 agrees at 10 bases. J gave up 2 bases and V 3 bases, and 4 bases lay outside the gene matches. The CDR3 loop spans 15 amino acids. CDR1 and CDR2 from the germline V gene are SEHNR and FQNEAQ (reference sequence). Here the CDR3 reads CASSLRGTGAYEQYF. For the CDR3, the DNA is TGTGCCAGCAGCTTGAGGGGGACAGGGGCCTACGAGCAGTACTTC.

The V gene is TRBV28, the J gene TRBJ2-7, with unresolved D. The length of the CDR3 is 12 residues. The germline V gene encodes CDR1 MDHEN and CDR2 SYDVKM. V shed 7 bases and J shed 4 bases, with 11 bases lying between them. DNA of the CDR3: TGTGCCAGCATGAAGGGCTCGTACGAGCAGTACTTC. Amino acid sequence: CASMKGSYEQYF.

This chain joins TRBV11-3 and TRBJ2-2, with 8 bases that match TRBD2. Losses at the gene ends were 6 bases for V and 6 bases for J; bases not matched to a gene: 9. The germline V gene encodes CDR1 SGHNT and CDR2 YENEEA. This CDR3 has 15 residues. The CDR3 reads CASSPTRGGPGELFF. The CDR3 DNA sequence: TGTGCCAGCAGTCCTACCCGGGGGGGCCCCGGGGAGCTGTTTTTT.

J is TRBJ1-2 and V is TRBV10-3; no definite D call. V shed 4 bases and J shed 4 bases, with 13 bases lying between them. This CDR3 is 14 amino acids long. The germline CDR1 and CDR2 sequences are ENHRY and SYGVKD. DNA of the CDR3: TGTGCCATCAGTGTCGGAGGAAAAATCTATGGCTACACCTTC. Residues: CAISVGGKIYGYTF.

J is TRBJ2-2 and V is TRBV11-2, with D perhaps matching TRBD2 (6 bases). Germline V gives CDR1 SGHAT, CDR2 FQNNGV. The CDR3 spans 16 residues. V dropped 5 bases and J dropped 2 bases, with 15 bases sitting between them. DNA for the CDR3: TGTGCCAGCAGCCCTGGGACTTTCTCAAACACCGGGGAGCTGTTTTTT. Translation: CASSPGTFSNTGELFF.

This clone was observed a handful of times. J is TRBJ1-4 and V is TRBV6-5; D is uncertain. Between the trimmed V and J ends, which lost 6 bases and 0 bases, there was a span of 8 bases. This CDR3 contains 14 residues. Germline V lookup: CDR1 MNHEY, CDR2 SVGAGI. The chain's CDR3 is CASRPLATNEKLFF. The CDR3 DNA is TGTGCCAGCAGACCACTGGCAACTAATGAAAAACTGTTTTTT.

The rearrangement uses TRBV5-8 and TRBJ2-2; D unresolved. CDR3 length: 13 amino acids. Germline V CDR1 and CDR2: SGHTS, YDEGEE. Between the trimmed V and J ends, which lost 1 base and 6 bases, there was a span of 7 bases. DNA of the CDR3: TGTGCCAGCAGCTTGAATAGAGCCGGGGAGCTGTTTTTT. Translating gives CASSLNRAGELFF.

The chain combines TRBV6-2 or TRBV6-3 with TRBJ1-1; D unclear. Trimming took off 0 bases at V and 0 bases at J, with 8 bases between the two ends. From germline, CDR1 is MNHEY and CDR2 SVGEGT. The CDR3 is 15 amino acids. CDR3 residues: CASSYSSRLNTEAFF. The CDR3 nucleotides read TGTGCCAGCAGTTACTCCTCTCGCTTGAACACTGAAGCTTTCTTT.

V usage is TRBV19 and J usage is TRBJ1-4; D ambiguous. Germline V gene lookup returns CDR1 LNHDA and CDR2 SQIVND (reference sequence). V was shortened by 8 bases and J by 0 bases, with 16 bases between the two germline ends. This CDR3 comprises 16 residues. CDR3 sequence reads: CASAFTASATNEKLFF. The CDR3 bases are TGTGCCAGTGCCTTTACGGCCAGCGCAACTAATGAAAAACTGTTTTTT.

The chain recombines TRBV18 with TRBJ1-5; no reliable D call. CDR1 and CDR2 from the germline V gene are KGHSH and LQKENI. The CDR3 has 15 residues. Trimming took off 2 bases at V and 3 bases at J, with 11 bases between the two ends. The CDR3 protein is CASSPIDSYNQPQHF. CDR3 nucleotide sequence: TGTGCCAGCTCACCAATCGACTCGTACAATCAGCCCCAGCATTTT.

The chain links TRBV14 to TRBJ2-7, with a possible D match to TRBD1 (5 bases). V lost 0 bases and J 9 bases, leaving 12 bases between the germline ends. Germline V gene sequence: CDR1 SGHDN, CDR2 FVKESK. The CDR3 runs 13 residues. The chain's CDR3 is CASSQDRVRWQYF. The DNA of the CDR3 is TGTGCCAGCAGCCAAGACAGGGTCCGGTGGCAGTACTTC.

This chain uses TRBV7-9 with TRBJ1-1; D remains ambiguous. The V end was cut by 11 bases, the J end by 6 bases, with 10 bases between. Per the germline V gene, CDR1 is SEHNR and CDR2 is FQNEAQ (reference sequence). CDR3 length: 10 residues. CDR3: CAGRRAEAFF. CDR3 nucleotide sequence: TGTGCCGGCCGCCGTGCTGAAGCTTTCTTT. The entire variable domain, with the rest obtained from reference TRBV7-9 and TRBJ1-1, is as follows: DTGVSQNPRHKITKRGQNVTFRCDPISEHNRLYWYRQTLGQGPEFLTYFQNEAQLEKSRLLSDRFSAERPKGSFSTLEIQRTEQGDSAMYLCAGRRAEAFFGQGTRLTVV.

The chain couples TRBV28 to TRBJ1-1; 7 positions agree with TRBD1. This CDR3 contains 15 residues. V trimming: 8 bases; J trimming: 3 bases; junction bases outside the gene matches: 12. In germline, CDR1 is MDHEN, CDR2 SYDVKM. The CDR3 here is CASESRQGGYTEAFF. In nucleotides, the CDR3 is TGTGCCAGCGAATCCCGACAGGGTGGGTACACTGAAGCTTTCTTT.

The rearrangement uses TRBV2 and TRBJ2-7; TRBD1 is a possible D gene (6 bases). The ends were cut back, 5 bases at V and 2 bases at J, with 16 bases in the middle. This CDR3 contains 15 residues. Germline CDR1 and CDR2: SNHLY and FYNNEI. The CDR3 here is CASSTPRQAPYEQYF. The CDR3 bases are TGTGCCAGCAGTACCCCCCGACAGGCCCCCTACGAGCAGTACTTC.

The genes are TRBV11-3 and TRBJ2-1, with a tentative D call TRBD1 (6 bases). V was cut by 5 bases and J by 7 bases, with 18 bases left in between. This CDR3 spans 15 amino acids. Germline V gives CDR1 SGHNT, CDR2 YENEEA. The CDR3 nucleotides are TGTGCCAGCAGCGAGGGTGGTCAAGGGGGTAATGAGCAGTTCTTC. Translation gives CASSEGGQGGNEQFF.

This clone was picked up a small number of times. The V gene is TRBV7-2, the J gene TRBJ1-4; tentatively, D is TRBD1 (5 bases). V was cut by 1 base and J by 8 bases, with 11 bases left in between. The germline V gene encodes CDR1 SGHTA and CDR2 FQGNSA. CDR3 length equals 14 residues. The DNA for the CDR3 is TGTGCCAGCAGCTTAGGAAGGCAGGGCGAAAAACTGTTTTTT. Protein sequence: CASSLGRQGEKLFF.

The V gene is TRBV3-1 (or the pseudogene TRBV3-2), the J gene TRBJ1-3; D is ambiguous. Per germline, CDR1 LGHDT and CDR2 YNNKEL (reference sequence). The CDR3 covers 14 residues. V dropped 2 bases and J dropped 1 base, with 6 bases sitting between them. The CDR3 protein is CASSQQSSGNTIYF. CDR3 nucleotides: TGTGCCAGCAGCCAACAGTCTTCTGGAAACACCATATATTTT.